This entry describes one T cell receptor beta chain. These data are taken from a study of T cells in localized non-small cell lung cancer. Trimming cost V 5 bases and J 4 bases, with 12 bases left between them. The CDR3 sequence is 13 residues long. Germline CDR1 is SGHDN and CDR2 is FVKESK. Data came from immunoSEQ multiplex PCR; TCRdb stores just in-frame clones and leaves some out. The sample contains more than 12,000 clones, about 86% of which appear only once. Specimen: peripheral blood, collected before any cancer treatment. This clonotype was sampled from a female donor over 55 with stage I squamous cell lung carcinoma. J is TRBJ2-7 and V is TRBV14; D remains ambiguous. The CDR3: CASSRSAFYEQYF. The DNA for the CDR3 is TGTGCCAGCAGCAGGTCGGCCTTTTACGAGCAGTACTTC.